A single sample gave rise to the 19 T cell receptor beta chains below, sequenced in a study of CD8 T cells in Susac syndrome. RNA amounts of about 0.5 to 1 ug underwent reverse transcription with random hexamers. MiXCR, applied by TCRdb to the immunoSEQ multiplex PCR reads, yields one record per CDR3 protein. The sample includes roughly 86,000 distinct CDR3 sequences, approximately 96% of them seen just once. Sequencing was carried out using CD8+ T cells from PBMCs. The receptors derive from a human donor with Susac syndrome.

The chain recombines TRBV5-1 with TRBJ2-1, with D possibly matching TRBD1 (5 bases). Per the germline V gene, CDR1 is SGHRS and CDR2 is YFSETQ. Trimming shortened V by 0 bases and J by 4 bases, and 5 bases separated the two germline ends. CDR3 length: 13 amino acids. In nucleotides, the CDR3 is TGCGCCAGCAGCTTGGACAGGTACAATGAGCAGTTCTTC. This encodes CASSLDRYNEQFF.

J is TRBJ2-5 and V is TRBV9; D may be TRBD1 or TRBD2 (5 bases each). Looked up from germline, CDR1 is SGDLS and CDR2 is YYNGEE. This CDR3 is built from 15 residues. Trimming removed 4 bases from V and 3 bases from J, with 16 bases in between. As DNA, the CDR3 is TGTGCCAGCAGCCCCGGGGACGCTCGAGAAGAGACCCAGTACTTC. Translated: CASSPGDAREETQYF.

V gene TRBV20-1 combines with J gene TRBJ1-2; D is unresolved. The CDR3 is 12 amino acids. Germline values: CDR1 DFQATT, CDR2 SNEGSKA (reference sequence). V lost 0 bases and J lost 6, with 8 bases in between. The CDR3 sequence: CSARDQRDGYTF. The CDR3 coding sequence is TGCAGTGCTAGAGATCAGAGGGATGGCTACACCTTC.

The CDR3 region has the DNA TGTGCCAGCGGCTCCAGCGGCGCCTACGAGCAGTACTTC. Amino acid sequence: CASGSSGAYEQYF. The chain couples TRBV7-2 to TRBJ2-7; possibly TRBD2 for D (5 bases). Germline values: CDR1 SGHTA, CDR2 FQGNSA. The CDR3 contains 13 residues. V lost 8 bases and J 2 bases, leaving 13 bases between the germline ends.

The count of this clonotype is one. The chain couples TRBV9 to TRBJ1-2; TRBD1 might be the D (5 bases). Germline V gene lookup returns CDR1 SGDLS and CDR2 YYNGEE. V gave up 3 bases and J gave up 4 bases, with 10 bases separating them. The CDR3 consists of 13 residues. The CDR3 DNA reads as TGTGCCAGCAGCGCCGGGACCGTCTATGGCTACACCTTC. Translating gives CASSAGTVYGYTF.

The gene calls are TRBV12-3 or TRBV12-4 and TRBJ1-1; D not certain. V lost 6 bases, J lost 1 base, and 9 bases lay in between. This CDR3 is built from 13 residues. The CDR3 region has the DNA TGTGCCAGCAGAAAACAGTCGAACACTGAAGCTTTCTTT. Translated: CASRKQSNTEAFF.

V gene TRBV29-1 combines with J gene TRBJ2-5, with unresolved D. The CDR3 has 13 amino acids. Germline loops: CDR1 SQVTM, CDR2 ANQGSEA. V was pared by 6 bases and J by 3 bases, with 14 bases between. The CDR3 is CSVAGPLEETQYF. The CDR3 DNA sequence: TGCAGCGTAGCCGGGCCCTTAGAAGAGACCCAGTACTTC.

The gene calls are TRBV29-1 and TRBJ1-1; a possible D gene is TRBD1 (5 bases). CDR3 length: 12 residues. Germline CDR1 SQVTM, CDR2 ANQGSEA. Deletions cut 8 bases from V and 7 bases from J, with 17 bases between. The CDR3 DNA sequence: TGCAGCTCCACCGGGACGGCATTTGAAGCTTTCTTT. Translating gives CSSTGTAFEAFF. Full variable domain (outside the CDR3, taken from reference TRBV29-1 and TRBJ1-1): SAVISQKPSRDICQRGTSLTIQCQVDSQVTMMFWYRQQPGQSLTLIATANQGSEATYESGFVIDKFPISRPNLTFSTLTVSNMSPEDSSIYLCSSTGTAFEAFFGQGTRLTVV.

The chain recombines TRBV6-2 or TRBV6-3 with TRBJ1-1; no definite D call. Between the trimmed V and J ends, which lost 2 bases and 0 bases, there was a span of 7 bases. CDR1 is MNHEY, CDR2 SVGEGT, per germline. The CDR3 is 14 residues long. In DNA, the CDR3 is TGTGCCAGCAGTTACGGACGGCTGAACACTGAAGCTTTCTTT. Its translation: CASSYGRLNTEAFF.

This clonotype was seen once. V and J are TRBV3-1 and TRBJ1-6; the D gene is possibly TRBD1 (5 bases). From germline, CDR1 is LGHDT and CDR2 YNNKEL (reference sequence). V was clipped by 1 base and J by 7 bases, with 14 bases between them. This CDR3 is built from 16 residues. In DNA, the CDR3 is TGTGCCAGCAGCCAAGTTACCGGGACTCCGAATTCACCCCTCCACTTT. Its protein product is CASSQVTGTPNSPLHF.

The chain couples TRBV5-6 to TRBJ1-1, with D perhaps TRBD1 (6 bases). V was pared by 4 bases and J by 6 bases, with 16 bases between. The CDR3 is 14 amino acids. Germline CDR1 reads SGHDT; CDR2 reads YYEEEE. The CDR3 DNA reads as TGTGCCAGCAGCGTAACTACAGGGAGGGCTGAAGCTTTCTTT. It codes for CASSVTTGRAEAFF. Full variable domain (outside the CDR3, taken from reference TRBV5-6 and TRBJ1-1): DAGVTQSPTHLIKTRGQQVTLRCSPKSGHDTVSWYQQALGQGPQFIFQYYEEEERQRGNFPDRFSGHQFPNYSSELNVNALLLGDSALYLCASSVTTGRAEAFFGQGTRLTVV.

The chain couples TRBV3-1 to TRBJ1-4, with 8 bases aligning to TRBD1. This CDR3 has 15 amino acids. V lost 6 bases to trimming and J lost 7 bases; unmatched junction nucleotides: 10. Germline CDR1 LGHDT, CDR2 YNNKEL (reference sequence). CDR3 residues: CASRPGQGILEKLFF. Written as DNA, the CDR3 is TGTGCCAGCAGACCTGGACAGGGAATCCTTGAAAAACTGTTTTTT.

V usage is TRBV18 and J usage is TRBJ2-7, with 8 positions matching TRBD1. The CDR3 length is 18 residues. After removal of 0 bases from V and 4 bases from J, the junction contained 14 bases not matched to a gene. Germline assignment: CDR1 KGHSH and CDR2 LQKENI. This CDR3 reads CASSPPVPGQGPLYEQYF. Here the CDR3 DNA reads TGTGCCAGCTCACCACCGGTCCCAGGACAGGGCCCATTATACGAGCAGTACTTC.

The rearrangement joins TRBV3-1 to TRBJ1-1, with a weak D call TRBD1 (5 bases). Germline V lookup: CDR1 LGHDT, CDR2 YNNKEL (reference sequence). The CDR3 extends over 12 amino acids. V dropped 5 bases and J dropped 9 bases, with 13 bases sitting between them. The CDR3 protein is CASSAAGLQAFF. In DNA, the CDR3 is TGTGCCAGCAGCGCGGCGGGGCTGCAAGCTTTCTTT.

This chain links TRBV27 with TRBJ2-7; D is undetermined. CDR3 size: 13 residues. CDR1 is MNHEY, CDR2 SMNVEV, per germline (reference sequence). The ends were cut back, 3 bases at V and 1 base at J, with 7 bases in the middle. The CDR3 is CASSLTKSYEQYF. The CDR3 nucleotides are TGTGCCAGCAGTTTGACCAAGTCCTACGAGCAGTACTTC.

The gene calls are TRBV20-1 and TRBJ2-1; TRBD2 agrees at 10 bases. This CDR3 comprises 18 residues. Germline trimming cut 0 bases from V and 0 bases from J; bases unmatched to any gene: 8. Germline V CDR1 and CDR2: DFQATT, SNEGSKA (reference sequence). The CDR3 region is CSAREASGGPSSYNEQFF. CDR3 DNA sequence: TGCAGTGCTAGAGAGGCTAGCGGGGGCCCTAGCTCCTACAATGAGCAGTTCTTC.

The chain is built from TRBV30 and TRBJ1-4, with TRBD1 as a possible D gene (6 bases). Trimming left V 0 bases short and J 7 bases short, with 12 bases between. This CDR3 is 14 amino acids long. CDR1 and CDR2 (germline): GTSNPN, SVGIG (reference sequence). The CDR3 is CAWSVAGGGEKLFF. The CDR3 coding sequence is TGTGCCTGGAGTGTGGCTGGGGGCGGTGAAAAACTGTTTTTT.

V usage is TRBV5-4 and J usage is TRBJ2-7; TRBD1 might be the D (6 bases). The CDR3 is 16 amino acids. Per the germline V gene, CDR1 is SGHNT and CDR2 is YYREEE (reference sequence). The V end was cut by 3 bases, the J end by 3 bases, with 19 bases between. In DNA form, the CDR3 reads TGTGCCAGCAGCTCGTCAACAGGGAAACACCGCTACGAGCAGTACTTC. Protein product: CASSSSTGKHRYEQYF.

CDR3 in amino acids: CASTQGLGREGNTIYF. The CDR3 DNA reads TGTGCCAGCACCCAGGGCTTAGGACGAGAGGGAAACACCATATATTTT. The V gene is TRBV7-9, the J gene TRBJ1-3, with D possibly matching TRBD1 (5 bases). V lost 7 bases to trimming and J lost 4 bases, with 20 bases between them. Germline V gene lookup returns CDR1 SEHNR and CDR2 FQNEAQ (reference sequence). This CDR3 has 16 amino acids.